The next 20 T cell receptor beta chains were all read from a single sample in a study of CD4 T cells in relation to SARS-CoV-2 and coronaviruses. Before the COVID-19 pandemic, during about 2010-2018, CD4+ T cells were taken from unexposed donors. The cells were cultured for over eight days before CD4+ T cells were isolated. Repertoires were generated with immunoSEQ multiplex PCR, while TCRdb's copy carries only in-frame clones and drops some. The data contain around 18,000 clones, about 80% of them singletons. These receptors' antigens are unknown. The sample consisted of CD4+ T cells from PBMCs, cultured in vitro. The receptors shown here come from a human donor in good health.

The gene calls are TRBV12-1 and TRBJ2-7; the table assigns TRBD1, which was not confirmed against the DNA. TRBV12-1 is a recognized pseudogene. The CDR3 is made up of 14 amino acids. The CDR3 sequence is CASSFARVSYEQYF. DNA of the CDR3: TGTGCCAGCAGCTTTGCCAGGGTCTCCTACGAGCAGTACTTC.

The chain recombines TRBV20-1 with TRBJ2-5, with a weak D call TRBD2 (5 bases). Germline V lookup: CDR1 DFQATT, CDR2 SNEGSKA (reference sequence). Trimming pared 6 bases from V and 5 bases from J, leaving 10 bases between. The CDR3 is 11 amino acids. The CDR3 loop reads CSALLDETQYF. DNA for the CDR3: TGCAGTGCCCTACTAGATGAGACCCAGTACTTC.

This clone was seen a few times. The chain recombines TRBV7-8 with TRBJ2-7; the D gene is possibly TRBD2 (6 bases). The CDR3 contains 14 residues. V lost 1 base and J lost 3, with 10 bases in between. Germline CDR1 reads SGHVS; CDR2 reads FQNEAQ. CDR3 DNA sequence: TGTGCCAGCAGCTTAGGCCTAGCGAACTACGAGCAGTACTTC. Protein product: CASSLGLANYEQYF.

This clone has more than one count but fewer than ten. The rearrangement uses TRBV25-1 and TRBJ1-1; a weak D match, TRBD1 (5 bases). The germline CDR1 and CDR2 sequences are MGHDK and SYGVNS. CDR3 length equals 13 residues. V was clipped by 10 bases and J by 1 base, with 13 bases between them. The CDR3 reads CATKGLANTEAFF. The CDR3, as DNA: TGTGCCACCAAGGGACTGGCGAACACTGAAGCTTTCTTT.

The rearrangement joins TRBV27 to TRBJ2-7; 12 nucleotides align to TRBD2. Germline CDR1 is MNHEY and CDR2 is SMNVEV (reference sequence). Unmatched junction bases numbered 7, after V lost 4 bases and J lost 6 bases. The CDR3 has 15 residues. The CDR3 DNA sequence: TGTGCCAGCAGTTCCGGACTAGCGGGAAAGATCGAGCAGTACTTC. It codes for CASSSGLAGKIEQYF.

This clone is a singleton in its sample. The rearrangement uses TRBV11-2 and TRBJ1-5, with D perhaps TRBD1 (6 bases). CDR1 is SGHAT and CDR2 is FQNNGV in the germline V gene. V was cut by 3 bases and J by 5 bases, with 14 bases left in between. The CDR3 is 15 amino acids. CDR3 nucleotides: TGTGCCAGCAGCTTGGGGGGGCGGAAGGATCAGCCCCAGCATTTT. It encodes CASSLGGRKDQPQHF.

The V and J genes are TRBV2 and TRBJ1-5; TRBD1 agrees at 7 bases. The length of the CDR3 is 14 residues. Germline V gives CDR1 SNHLY, CDR2 FYNNEI. Germline trimming cut 7 bases from V and 4 bases from J; bases unmatched to any gene: 7. CDR3 nucleotide sequence: TGTGCCAGCACGTTGGGACAGACAAATCAGCCCCAGCATTTT. Protein sequence: CASTLGQTNQPQHF.

The CDR3 region is CAWSFGYQETQYF. The CDR3 DNA reads TGTGCCTGGAGTTTCGGGTACCAAGAGACCCAGTACTTC. This chain links TRBV30 with TRBJ2-5; D remains unclear. Looked up from germline, CDR1 is GTSNPN and CDR2 is SVGIG (reference sequence). With 2 bases removed from V and 0 bases from J, the gap between germline ends came to 7 bases. The CDR3 is 13 residues long.

The V and J genes are TRBV18 and TRBJ1-2; 10 bases are a match to TRBD1. V shed 3 bases, J shed 4 bases, and the junction held 8 bases outside the gene matches. Germline V lookup: CDR1 KGHSH, CDR2 LQKENI. The length of the CDR3 is 16 residues. The CDR3 nucleotides read TGTGCCAGCTCACCGCCTCTGACAGGGGGCACCTATGGCTACACCTTC. Translated: CASSPPLTGGTYGYTF.

The rearrangement uses TRBV18 and TRBJ1-5; maybe TRBD1 (5 bases). Germline lookup yields CDR1 KGHSH and CDR2 LQKENI. The CDR3 extends over 16 amino acids. Trimming shortened V by 1 base and J by 5 bases, and 15 bases separated the two germline ends. CDR3 in amino acids: CASSPRNGGNDQPQHF. The CDR3 DNA reads TGTGCCAGCTCACCACGGAATGGGGGGAACGATCAGCCCCAGCATTTT.

The gene calls are TRBV10-3 and TRBJ2-5, with TRBD1 matching 9 bases. Germline loops: CDR1 ENHRY, CDR2 SYGVKD. The length of the CDR3 is 15 residues. Trimming removed 3 bases from V and 5 bases from J; junction bases left unmatched: 7. The CDR3 DNA sequence: TGTGCCATCAGTGAACAGACAGGGGGGCTCGAGACCCAGTACTTC. This codes for CAISEQTGGLETQYF.

This clone was seen only a few times. CDR3 region: CASSLEDRGLSNEQFF. CDR3 sequence (DNA): TGTGCCAGCAGCTTAGAGGACAGGGGGCTGAGCAATGAGCAGTTCTTC. The chain employs TRBV7-8 and TRBJ2-1; 11 bases map to TRBD1. The V gene end was trimmed by 1 base and the J gene end by 6 bases; junction bases not matched to a gene: 5. Germline CDR1 SGHVS, CDR2 FQNEAQ. The CDR3 covers 16 residues.

This chain uses TRBV29-1 with TRBJ2-7; 7 nucleotides agree with TRBD1. Per germline, CDR1 SQVTM and CDR2 ANQGSEA. The J segment lost 1 base and the V segment lost 4 bases, leaving 10 bases of the junction unmatched. The CDR3 loop spans 15 amino acids. CDR3 protein: CSVGLQGVPSYEQYF. The CDR3 DNA reads as TGCAGCGTTGGACTTCAGGGGGTTCCTTCCTACGAGCAGTACTTC.

J is TRBJ2-7 and V is TRBV29-1; 8 bases map to TRBD1. The V gene's germline CDR1 is SQVTM and CDR2 ANQGSEA. The CDR3 length is 12 residues. Trimming cost V 4 bases and J 7 bases; bases outside gene matches: 6. The CDR3: CSVGTGTGEQYF. CDR3 DNA sequence: TGCAGCGTTGGGACAGGGACGGGTGAGCAGTACTTC.

This clone was recorded a few times. The chain has TRBV5-6 and TRBJ1-6, with TRBD1 identical over 9 bases. Germline CDR1 reads SGHDT; CDR2 reads YYEEEE. The CDR3 extends over 14 amino acids. V lost 5 bases, J lost 8 bases, and 5 bases stayed unmatched. CDR3 DNA sequence: TGTGCCAGCAGGCCGGGACAGGGCCATTCACCCCTCCACTTT. Its translation is CASRPGQGHSPLHF.

DNA of the CDR3: TGCGCCAGCGCCCGAGACAGGGAGGCCGGGGAGCTGTTTTTT. It specifies CASARDREAGELFF. The V gene is TRBV5-1, the J gene TRBJ2-2, with D possibly matching TRBD1 (7 bases). Germline lookup yields CDR1 SGHRS and CDR2 YFSETQ. This CDR3 has 14 residues. Trimming cost V 7 bases and J 6 bases, with 16 bases left between them.

The chain carries TRBV18 and TRBJ1-2; weak D call: TRBD1 (6 bases). Trimming cost V 3 bases and J 1 base, with 12 bases left between them. CDR1 is KGHSH and CDR2 is LQKENI in the germline V gene. The CDR3 has 15 amino acids. The chain's CDR3 is CASSPQGTINYGYTF. CDR3 coding DNA: TGTGCCAGCTCACCGCAGGGGACCATTAACTATGGCTACACCTTC.

The rearrangement uses TRBV18 and TRBJ2-7; possibly TRBD2 for D (6 bases). V lost 1 base to trimming and J lost 0 bases, with 7 bases between them. The CDR3 is 14 amino acids. Germline-derived CDR1 and CDR2 are KGHSH and LQKENI. The CDR3, as DNA: TGTGCCAGCTCACCACAGGGAGGCTCCTACGAGCAGTACTTC. Residues: CASSPQGGSYEQYF. The entire variable domain, with the rest obtained from reference TRBV18 and TRBJ2-7, is as follows: NAGVMQNPRHLVRRRGQEARLRCSPMKGHSHVYWYRQLPEEGLKFMVYLQKENIIDESGMPKERFSAEFPKEGPSILRIQQVVRGDSAAYFCASSPQGGSYEQYFGPGTRLTVT.

The genes are TRBV15 and TRBJ1-5; D remains unclear. Germline lookup yields CDR1 LNHNV and CDR2 YYDKDF (reference sequence). V was pared by 2 bases and J by 0 bases, with 11 bases between. The CDR3 totals 16 residues. The DNA of the CDR3 is TGTGCCACCAGCAGATCCCCGATCCATAGCAATCAGCCCCAGCATTTT. It is translated as CATSRSPIHSNQPQHF.

The chain uses TRBV7-8 and TRBJ2-7; 11 positions match TRBD2. Unmatched junction bases numbered 4, after V lost 1 base and J lost 5 bases. CDR3 size: 15 residues. Germline CDR1 and CDR2: SGHVS and FQNEAQ. CDR3 protein: CASSLGSGRAHEQYF. The CDR3 bases are TGTGCCAGCAGCTTAGGTAGCGGGAGGGCACACGAGCAGTACTTC. The variable domain in full, with the rest retrieved from reference TRBV7-8 and TRBJ2-7, is GAGVSQSPRYKVAKRGQDVALRCDPISGHVSLFWYQQALGQGPEFLTYFQNEAQLDKSGLPSDRFFAERPEGSVSTLKIQRTQQEDSAVYLCASSLGSGRAHEQYFGPGTRLTVT.